This T cell receptor (beta chain) was profiled in a study of blood T cell repertoires in COVID-19. Study summary: Samples representing acute and convalescent COVID-19 were sourced from the United States, Italy and Spain.

This CDR3 is built from 15 residues. Trimming removed 9 bases at V and 1 base at J, with 18 bases between. Germline-derived CDR1 and CDR2 are MDHEN and SYDVKM. Method: immunoSEQ multiplex PCR; TCRdb's copy keeps in-frame clones and lacks some. The table lists around 52,000 clones, roughly four fifths of them singletons. The clonotype was recovered from a woman older than 75 with acute or convalescent COVID-19. V gene TRBV28 combines with J gene TRBJ1-2; D perhaps matches TRBD1 (5 bases). Sequences were obtained from peripheral blood. The CDR3 reads CASLTGPNLNYGYTF. DNA for the CDR3: TGTGCCAGTTTAACAGGCCCAAATCTTAACTATGGCTACACCTTC.